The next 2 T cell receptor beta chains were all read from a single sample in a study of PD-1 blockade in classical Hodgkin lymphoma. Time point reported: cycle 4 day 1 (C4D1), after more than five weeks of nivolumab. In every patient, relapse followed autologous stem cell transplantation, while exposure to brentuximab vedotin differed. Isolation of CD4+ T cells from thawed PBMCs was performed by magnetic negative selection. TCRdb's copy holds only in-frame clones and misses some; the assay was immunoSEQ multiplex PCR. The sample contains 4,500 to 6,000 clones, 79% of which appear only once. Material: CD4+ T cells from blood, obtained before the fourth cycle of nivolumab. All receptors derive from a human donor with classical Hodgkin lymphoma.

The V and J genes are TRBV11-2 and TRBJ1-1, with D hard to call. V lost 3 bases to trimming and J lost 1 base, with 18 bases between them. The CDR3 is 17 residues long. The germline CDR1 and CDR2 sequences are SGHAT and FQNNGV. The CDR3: CASSFLDAGLKNTEAFF. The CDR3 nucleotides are TGTGCCAGCAGCTTCCTCGATGCGGGTTTAAAGAACACTGAAGCTTTCTTT.

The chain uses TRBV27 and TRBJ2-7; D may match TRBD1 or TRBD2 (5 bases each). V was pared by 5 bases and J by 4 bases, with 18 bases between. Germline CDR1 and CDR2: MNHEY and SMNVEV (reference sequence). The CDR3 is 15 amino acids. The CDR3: CASSGVGDGFYEQYF. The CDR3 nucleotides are TGTGCCAGCAGTGGGGTCGGGGACGGGTTTTACGAGCAGTACTTC.